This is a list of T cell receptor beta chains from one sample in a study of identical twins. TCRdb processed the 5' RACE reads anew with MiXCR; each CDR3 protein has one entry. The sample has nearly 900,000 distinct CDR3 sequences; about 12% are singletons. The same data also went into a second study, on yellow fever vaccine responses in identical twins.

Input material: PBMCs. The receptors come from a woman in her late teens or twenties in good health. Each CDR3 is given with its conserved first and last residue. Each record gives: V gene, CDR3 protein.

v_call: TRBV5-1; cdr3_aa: CASSYTGDSNQPQHF
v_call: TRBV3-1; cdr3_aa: CASCKDTPWLEGSYNEQFF
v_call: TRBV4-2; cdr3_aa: CASSQERANYGYTF
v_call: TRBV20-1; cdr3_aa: CSARRLAGTKNIQYF
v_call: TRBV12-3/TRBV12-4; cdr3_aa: CASSSGRPRYTGELFF
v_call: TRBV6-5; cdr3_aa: CASSYSVGNTEAFF
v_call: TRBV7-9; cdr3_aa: CASSYRLGVTYEQYF
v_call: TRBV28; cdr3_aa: CASSPPAGGQETQYF
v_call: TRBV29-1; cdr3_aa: CSVRGVGRTEAFF
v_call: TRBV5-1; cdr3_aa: CASSLGASFVRYNEQFF
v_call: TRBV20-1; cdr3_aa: CSAADARRTQYF
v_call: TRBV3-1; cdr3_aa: CASSPPGDPAYNEQFF
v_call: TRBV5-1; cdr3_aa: CASSLTSGGAQYFTDTQYF
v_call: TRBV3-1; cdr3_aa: CASSPPRGGPHEQFF
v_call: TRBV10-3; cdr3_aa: CAIRPGSTDTQYF
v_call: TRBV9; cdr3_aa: CASSVRQNNSPLHF
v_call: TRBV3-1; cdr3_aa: CASIGTNEQFF
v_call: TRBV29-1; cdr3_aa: CSTGYQGADYGYTF
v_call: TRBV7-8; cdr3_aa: CASSLGQGVDSPLHF
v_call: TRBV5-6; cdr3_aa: CASSSQGTPSGYTF
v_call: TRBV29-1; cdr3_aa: CSVDLLAGDNEQFF
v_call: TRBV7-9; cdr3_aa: CASSPWTEFYGYTF
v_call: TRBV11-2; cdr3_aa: CASSQTGGKETQYF
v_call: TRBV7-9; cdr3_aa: CASSLANQGSRAFF
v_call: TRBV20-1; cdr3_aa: CSARDLSSGPYVSSYEQYF
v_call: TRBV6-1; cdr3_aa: CASTLTGTGGAETQYF
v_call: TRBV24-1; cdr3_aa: CATSDLVEETQYF
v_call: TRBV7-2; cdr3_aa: CASSLGDRDLNTIYF
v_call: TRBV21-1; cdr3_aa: CASIPGGRTLYNEQFF
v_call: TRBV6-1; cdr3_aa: CASSKTELDTQYF
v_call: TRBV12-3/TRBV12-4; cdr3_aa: CASSSPGGEQFF
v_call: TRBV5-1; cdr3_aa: CASSLQAGSTEAFF
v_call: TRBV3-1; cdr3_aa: CASSRDRNELFF
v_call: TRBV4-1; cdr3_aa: CASSHPSSAIAYEQYF
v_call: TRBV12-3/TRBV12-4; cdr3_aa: CASTLNLMEGNEQFF
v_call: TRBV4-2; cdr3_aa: CASSQDYRGDTGELFF
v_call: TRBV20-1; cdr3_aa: CSARDWDNEQFF
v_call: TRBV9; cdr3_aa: CASSVGAGASTDTQYF
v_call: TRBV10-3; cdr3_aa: CAISETSGSTDTQYF
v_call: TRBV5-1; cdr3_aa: CASSPSDRANEKLFF